A selection of T cell receptor beta chains follows, all from one sample in a study of T cell repertoires in cytomegalovirus infection. Each CDR3 protein is one row after TCRdb ran MiXCR on the reads. The repertoire holds tens of thousands of distinct CDR3 sequences, with approximately 43% as singletons. No antigen is known for these receptors. Source: CD8+ T cells from cultured PBMCs, taken from culture after CMV antigen stimulation. The receptor source for this set is a human donor in good health (CMV status not recorded). Some clones in this sample may be carry-over from other donors' samples. Both conserved end residues are part of each CDR3. D genes are given only for firm matches. Size tells how often a clone was seen (once, few, many) or the class of an expanded clone, and some rows leave it out.

V gene,J gene,D gene,clone size,CDR3 DNA,CDR3 protein
TRBV7-6,TRBJ2-5,.,few,TGTGCCAGCAGCTTAACAGGAGTCGGGACCCAGTACTTC,CASSLTGVGTQYF
TRBV7-8,TRBJ2-7,.,few,TGTGCCAGCAGCACCCACCGATCCGAGCAGTACTTC,CASSTHRSEQYF
TRBV7-2,TRBJ2-1,.,few,TGTGCCAGCAGCCTCGGAGGGTACAGGTACAATGAGCAGTTCTTC,CASSLGGYRYNEQFF
TRBV9,TRBJ2-1,TRBD2,.,TGTGCCAGCAGCGTAGCTCGGACTAGCGGGAGAAGATTGGGTGAGCAGTTCTTC,CASSVARTSGRRLGEQFF
TRBV7-9,TRBJ2-5,.,few,TGTGCCAGCAGCTTAGCAGGGCTCGGTATCCAAGAGACCCAGTACTTC,CASSLAGLGIQETQYF
TRBV7-6,TRBJ1-2,TRBD1,few,TGTGCCAGCAGCCAGGGGGTGGGTCCTAACTATGGCTACACCTTC,CASSQGVGPNYGYTF
TRBV7-6,TRBJ1-6,TRBD1,few,TGTGCCAGCAGCCCATCGGACAGGGCCCATGATTCACCCCTCCACTTT,CASSPSDRAHDSPLHF
TRBV27,TRBJ1-1,TRBD1,.,TGTGCCAGCAGTCCAAAGGGACAGATCGCTTTCTTT,CASSPKGQIAFF
TRBV4-2,TRBJ2-1,.,few,TGTGCCAGCAGCCCTCACGCCCCTGGAGTAAGAGATGAGCAGTTCTTC,CASSPHAPGVRDEQFF
TRBV10-3,TRBJ1-2,.,.,TGTGCCATCAGGGGGGATGAGGGAGACTATGGCTACACCTTC,CAIRGDEGDYGYTF
TRBV7-3,TRBJ1-2,TRBD1,.,TGTGCCATCTCGACAGGGAACTATGGCTACACCTTC,CAISTGNYGYTF
TRBV28,TRBJ2-7,TRBD1,.,TGTGCCAGCAGTACCAGACAGGGGGCCGCCTACGAGCAGTACTTC,CASSTRQGAAYEQYF
TRBV15,TRBJ2-7,TRBD2,few,TGTGCCACCAGCAGAGCCGGACTAGCGGGAGAAGGTTACGAGCAGTACTTC,CATSRAGLAGEGYEQYF
TRBV25-1,TRBJ1-5,.,few,TGTGCCAGCAGGGGTGACAATCAGCCCCAGCATTTT,CASRGDNQPQHF
TRBV20-1,TRBJ2-3,TRBD2,.,TGCAGTGCTACCATCTTAGCGGGAGGGCCGAATACGCAGTATTTT,CSATILAGGPNTQYF
TRBV12-5,TRBJ2-7,.,.,TGTGCTAGTAGTAAGTCGAACTCCTACGAGCAGTACTTC,CASSKSNSYEQYF
TRBV6-6,TRBJ2-4,.,.,TGTGCCAGTTCACGTGGGGTTGGAGCCAAAAACATTCAGTACTTC,CASSRGVGAKNIQYF
TRBV7-8,TRBJ1-1,.,.,TGTGCCAGCAGCTATGGAGCCCTCGGGGCTTTCTTT,CASSYGALGAFF
TRBV7-9,TRBJ2-1,.,.,TGTGCCAGCAGACTACGACTCTACAATGAGCAGTTCTTC,CASRLRLYNEQFF
TRBV11-2,TRBJ2-1,TRBD2,.,TGTGCCAGCAGCTTTACTAGCGGGCCTAATGAGCAGTTCTTC,CASSFTSGPNEQFF
TRBV2,TRBJ2-3,TRBD2,.,TGTGCCAGCAGTGAGTTATCTAGCGGGTCACTGGATACGCAGTATTTT,CASSELSSGSLDTQYF
TRBV9,TRBJ2-5,TRBD1,.,TGTGCCAGCAGCGTCGGACAGGCGCCCCAAGAGACCCAGTACTTC,CASSVGQAPQETQYF
TRBV7-9,TRBJ1-1,.,few,TGTGCCAGCAGTAGCTATGGGGAGATGAACACTGAAGCTTTCTTT,CASSSYGEMNTEAFF
TRBV6-6,TRBJ1-1,TRBD1,.,TGTGCCAGCAGTTGGGACAGGGATTGGGGCACTGAAGCTTTCTTT,CASSWDRDWGTEAFF
TRBV12-3/TRBV12-4,TRBJ2-4,.,.,TGTGCCAGCAGGGCACAGGGCCTAGCCAAAAACATTCAGTACTTC,CASRAQGLAKNIQYF
TRBV12-5,TRBJ2-3,.,.,TGTGCTAGTGGTACTCCCGATACGCAGTATTTT,CASGTPDTQYF
TRBV12-3/TRBV12-4,TRBJ1-6,.,.,TGTGCCAGCAGTTTAGCGCTGGCGCGCTCCTATAATTCACCCCTCCACTTT,CASSLALARSYNSPLHF
TRBV12-3/TRBV12-4,TRBJ1-2,TRBD1,.,TGTGCCAGCAGTTTGGGGTCCGGGACAGGGGGCAGTTACACCTTC,CASSLGSGTGGSYTF